Below, 17 T cell receptor beta chains from the same sample are listed, as sequenced in a study of multiple sclerosis patients with progressive multifocal leukoencephalopathy. Assay used: immunoSEQ multiplex PCR; TCRdb lists only in-frame clones, some missing. The table lists tens of thousands of clones, 88% of them singletons. The sample's time point: before natalizumab initiation. The sequenced sample consisted of PBMCs. All receptors derive from a human donor with multiple sclerosis.

V usage is TRBV6-1 and J usage is TRBJ1-1, with TRBD1 matching over 7 bases. The V gene end was trimmed by 4 bases and the J gene end by 4 bases; junction bases not matched to a gene: 9. The CDR3 sequence is 15 residues long. Germline loops: CDR1 MNHNS, CDR2 SASEGT. The CDR3 DNA follows: TGTGCCAGCAGTGGTCAACAGGGGTTTAGCACTGAAGCTTTCTTT. It is translated as CASSGQQGFSTEAFF.

The chain couples TRBV6-1 to TRBJ1-3; D is undetermined. Germline values: CDR1 MNHNS, CDR2 SASEGT. V was trimmed by 1 base and J by 3 bases, leaving 10 bases between them. The CDR3 is made up of 15 amino acids. The CDR3 DNA follows: TGTGCCAGCAGTGAAGGGGGTGCGGGTGGAAACACCATATATTTT. Its protein product is CASSEGGAGGNTIYF.

The chain carries TRBV5-6 and TRBJ1-2, with D unresolved. CDR3 length: 14 residues. Trimming shortened V by 2 bases and J by 4 bases, and 12 bases separated the two germline ends. Germline V gene lookup returns CDR1 SGHDT and CDR2 YYEEEE. The CDR3 is CASSFAPGPYGYTF. Written as DNA, the CDR3 is TGTGCCAGCAGCTTTGCACCCGGACCCTATGGCTACACCTTC.

The chain couples TRBV9 to TRBJ2-7; TRBD1 matches 10 bases. This CDR3 contains 16 residues. Germline V gene lookup returns CDR1 SGDLS and CDR2 YYNGEE. Unmatched junction bases numbered 6, after V lost 0 bases and J lost 3 bases. The CDR3 sequence: CASSVDGTGDLYEQYF. The CDR3 region has the DNA TGTGCCAGCAGCGTAGACGGGACAGGGGATCTCTACGAGCAGTACTTC.

The chain is built from TRBV6-5 and TRBJ2-7; D remains ambiguous. CDR1 and CDR2 (germline): MNHEY, SVGAGI. Trimming took off 7 bases at V and 5 bases at J, with 15 bases between the two ends. The CDR3 runs 13 residues. Here the CDR3 reads CASKSPSGNEQYF. The CDR3 nucleotides read TGTGCCAGCAAATCCCCATCCGGCAACGAGCAGTACTTC.

The genes are TRBV7-2 and TRBJ1-6; 8 nucleotides match TRBD1. This CDR3 region has 15 residues. The junction had 6 bases not matched to a gene; V was cut back by 5 bases and J by 6 bases. Germline loops: CDR1 SGHTA, CDR2 FQGNSA. The chain's CDR3 is CASSLGQGGNSPLHF. The CDR3 DNA is TGTGCCAGCAGCCTTGGACAGGGTGGTAATTCACCCCTCCACTTT.

To note about this clone: Relative to the germline gene, one junction end is altered; a read error may explain this. The chain couples TRBV30 to TRBJ1-5, with D perhaps TRBD1 (5 bases). The CDR3 is made up of 14 amino acids. Germline V CDR1 and CDR2: GTSNPN, SVGIG (reference sequence). Written as DNA, the CDR3 is TGTGGCTGGGGGGTGCGATATAGCAATCAGCCCCAGCATTTT. Amino acids: CGWGVRYSNQPQHF.

The chain links TRBV4-2 to TRBJ1-6; maybe TRBD1 (6 bases). Germline V gene sequence: CDR1 LGHNA, CDR2 YNFKEQ. Between the trimmed V and J ends, which lost 3 bases and 7 bases, there was a span of 16 bases. The CDR3 has 16 amino acids. The CDR3 coding sequence is TGTGCCAGCAGCCATGTCGCGGACAGAATGAATTCACCCCTCCACTTT. This sequence encodes CASSHVADRMNSPLHF.

The V call is TRBV19, the J call TRBJ1-5; D is undetermined. Germline loops: CDR1 LNHDA, CDR2 SQIVND (reference sequence). The CDR3 runs to 14 residues. V dropped 5 bases and J dropped 8 bases, with 16 bases sitting between them. The CDR3 nucleotides are TGTGCCAGTAGTCTTCGGACGGCTCTCGAGCCCCAGCATTTT. Its translation is CASSLRTALEPQHF.

The chain is built from TRBV19 and TRBJ2-5; unclear D gene. This CDR3 is built from 14 residues. V was pared by 3 bases and J by 7 bases, with 15 bases between. Germline V gives CDR1 LNHDA, CDR2 SQIVND (reference sequence). The CDR3 protein is CASSMGGSIGTQYF. CDR3 nucleotides: TGTGCCAGTAGTATGGGTGGATCAATTGGGACCCAGTACTTC.

V and J are TRBV6-4 and TRBJ2-1, with 13 bases lining up with TRBD2. Trimming at V came to 6 bases and at J to 5 bases, leaving 7 bases not matched to a gene. CDR1 MRHNA and CDR2 SNTAGT come from the germline V gene. CDR3 size: 16 residues. The CDR3 nucleotides read TGTGCCAGCAGGGTCACTAGCGGGGGGGCCAACAATGAGCAGTTCTTC. This translates into CASRVTSGGANNEQFF.

The V call is TRBV6-1, the J call TRBJ1-5, with D possibly TRBD1 on 6 matching bases. Germline CDR1 reads MNHNS; CDR2 reads SASEGT. The CDR3 runs to 15 residues. V lost 3 bases and J 2 bases, leaving 11 bases between the germline ends. This chain's CDR3 is CASSETGLGNQPQHF. The CDR3 DNA reads as TGTGCCAGCAGTGAGACAGGCCTCGGCAATCAGCCCCAGCATTTT.

V and J are TRBV5-1 and TRBJ2-2, with D possibly being TRBD2 (5 bases). V was pared by 2 bases and J by 2 bases, with 10 bases between. Germline V gene sequence: CDR1 SGHRS, CDR2 YFSETQ. This CDR3 has 15 residues. CDR3 nucleotide sequence: TGCGCCAGCAGCTTCCTAGCACATAACACCGGGGAGCTGTTTTTT. Protein: CASSFLAHNTGELFF.

Points on this clone: An end of the junction does not agree with germline; a read error may underlie this. The rearrangement uses TRBV9 and TRBJ2-1, with 8 positions matching TRBD2. The germline gives CDR1 SGDLS, CDR2 YYNGEE. This CDR3 spans 17 amino acids. The CDR3: CARSVDIAGSGGNEQFF. In nucleotides, the CDR3 is TGTGCCCGCAGCGTAGATATAGCGGGGAGCGGGGGCAATGAGCAGTTCTTC.

This clone has just one count. The rearrangement uses TRBV10-2 and TRBJ2-1, with a possible D match to TRBD1 (6 bases). The CDR3 is 12 amino acids. The V and J ends lost 6 bases and 10 bases respectively, with 13 bases between them. Germline V CDR1 and CDR2: WSHSY, SAAADI. CDR3 amino acids: CASRGQSIEQFF. The CDR3 bases are TGCGCCAGCAGGGGACAATCAATCGAGCAGTTCTTC.

CDR3 sequence: CAWSHQNPSSPLHF. As DNA, the CDR3 is TGTGCCTGGAGTCATCAGAACCCAAGTTCACCCCTCCACTTT. The rearrangement uses TRBV30 and TRBJ1-6; D is uncertain. Deletions cut 2 bases from V and 9 bases from J, with 14 bases between. The CDR3 spans 14 residues. The germline V gene encodes CDR1 GTSNPN and CDR2 SVGIG (reference sequence).

The chain's CDR3 is CASSLRGDREVHNEQFF. Written as DNA, the CDR3 is TGCGCCAGCAGCCTCAGGGGGGACAGGGAGGTGCACAATGAGCAGTTCTTC. This chain joins TRBV4-1 and TRBJ2-1; 9 nucleotides line up with TRBD1. With 4 bases clipped from V and 5 bases from J, the junction kept 12 bases outside the gene matches. CDR3 length equals 17 residues. The V gene's germline CDR1 is MGHRA and CDR2 YSYEKL.